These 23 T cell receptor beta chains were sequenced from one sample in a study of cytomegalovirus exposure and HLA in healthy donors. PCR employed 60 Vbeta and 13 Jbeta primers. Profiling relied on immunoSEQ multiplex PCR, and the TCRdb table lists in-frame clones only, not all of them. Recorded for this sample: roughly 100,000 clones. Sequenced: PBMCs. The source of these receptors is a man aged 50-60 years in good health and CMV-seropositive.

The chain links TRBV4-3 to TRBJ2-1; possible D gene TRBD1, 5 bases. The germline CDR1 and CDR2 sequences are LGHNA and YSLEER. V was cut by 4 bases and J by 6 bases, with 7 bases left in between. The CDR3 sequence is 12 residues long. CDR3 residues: CASSPQGNEQFF. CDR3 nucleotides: TGCGCCAGCAGCCCCCAGGGCAATGAGCAGTTCTTC.

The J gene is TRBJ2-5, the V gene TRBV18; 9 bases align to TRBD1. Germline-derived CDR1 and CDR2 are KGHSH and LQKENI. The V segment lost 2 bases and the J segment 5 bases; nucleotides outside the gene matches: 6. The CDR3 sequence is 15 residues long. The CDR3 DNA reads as TGTGCCAGCTCACCAGGGACAGGGCCCAGCGAGACCCAGTACTTC. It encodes CASSPGTGPSETQYF.

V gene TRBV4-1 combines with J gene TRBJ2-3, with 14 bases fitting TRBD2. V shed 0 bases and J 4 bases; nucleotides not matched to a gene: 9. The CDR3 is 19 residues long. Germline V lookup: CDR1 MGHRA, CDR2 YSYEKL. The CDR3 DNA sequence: TGCGCCAGCAGCCAAGAGACTAGCGGGAGGGTAGCGAGCTCAGATACGCAGTATTTT. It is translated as CASSQETSGRVASSDTQYF.

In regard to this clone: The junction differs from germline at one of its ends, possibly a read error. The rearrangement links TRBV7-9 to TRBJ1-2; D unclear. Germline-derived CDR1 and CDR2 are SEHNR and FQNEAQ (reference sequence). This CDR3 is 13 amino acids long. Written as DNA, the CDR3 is TGTGCCAGCAGCCAAAAAAGGACGTACGAGGGAAGCTTC. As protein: CASSQKRTYEGSF. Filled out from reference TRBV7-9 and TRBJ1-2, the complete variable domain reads DTGVSQNPRHKITKRGQNVTFRCDPISEHNRLYWYRQTLGQGPEFLTYFQNEAQLEKSRLLSDRFSAERPKGSFSTLEIQRTEQGDSAMYLCASSQKRTYEGSFGSGTRLTVV.

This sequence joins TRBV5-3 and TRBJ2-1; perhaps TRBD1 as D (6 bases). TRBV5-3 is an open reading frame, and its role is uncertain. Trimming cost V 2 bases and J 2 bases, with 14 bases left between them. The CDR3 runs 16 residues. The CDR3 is CARSFGIGQPYNEQFF. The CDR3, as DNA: TGTGCCAGAAGCTTCGGTATTGGACAGCCCTACAATGAGCAGTTCTTC.

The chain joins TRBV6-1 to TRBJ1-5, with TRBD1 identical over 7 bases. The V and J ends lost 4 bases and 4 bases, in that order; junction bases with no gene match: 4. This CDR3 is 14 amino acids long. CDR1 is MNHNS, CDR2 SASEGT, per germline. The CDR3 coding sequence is TGTGCCAGCAGTGGACACAGGGGAAATCAGCCCCAGCATTTT. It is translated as CASSGHRGNQPQHF.

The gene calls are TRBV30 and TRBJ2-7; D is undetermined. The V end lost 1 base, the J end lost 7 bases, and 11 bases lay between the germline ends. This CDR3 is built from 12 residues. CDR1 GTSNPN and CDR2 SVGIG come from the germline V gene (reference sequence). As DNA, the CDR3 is TGTGCCTGGAGTGGACAACTGGAAGAGCAGTACGTC. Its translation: CAWSGQLEEQYV.

CDR3 coding DNA: TGTGCCAGCCAGGGGACGAGCAATCAGCCCCAGCATTTT. It encodes CASQGTSNQPQHF. The chain carries TRBV6-1 and TRBJ1-5, with a possible D match to TRBD1 (6 bases). The CDR3 length is 13 residues. Germline V gene lookup returns CDR1 MNHNS and CDR2 SASEGT. V lost 8 bases, J lost 1 base, and 9 bases lay in between.

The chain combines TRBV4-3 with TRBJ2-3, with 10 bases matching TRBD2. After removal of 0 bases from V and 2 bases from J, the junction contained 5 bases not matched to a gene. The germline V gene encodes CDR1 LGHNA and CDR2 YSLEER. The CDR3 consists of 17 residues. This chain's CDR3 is CASSQDQLAGPTDTQYF. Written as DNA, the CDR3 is TGCGCCAGCAGCCAAGATCAACTAGCGGGGCCCACAGATACGCAGTATTTT.

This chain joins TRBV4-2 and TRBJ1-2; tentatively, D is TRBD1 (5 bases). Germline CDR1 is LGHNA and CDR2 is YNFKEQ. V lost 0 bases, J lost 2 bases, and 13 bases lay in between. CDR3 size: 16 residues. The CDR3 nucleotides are TGTGCCAGCAGCCAAGATCCCGTAGGGGCCAACTATGGCTACACCTTC. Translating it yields CASSQDPVGANYGYTF.

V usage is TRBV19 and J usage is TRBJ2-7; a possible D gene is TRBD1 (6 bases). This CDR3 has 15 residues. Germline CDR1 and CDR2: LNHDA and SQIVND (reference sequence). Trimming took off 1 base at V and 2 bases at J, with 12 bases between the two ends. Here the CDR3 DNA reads TGTGCCAGTAGTATAGGATGGGACAACCCCTACGAGCAGTACTTC. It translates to CASSIGWDNPYEQYF.

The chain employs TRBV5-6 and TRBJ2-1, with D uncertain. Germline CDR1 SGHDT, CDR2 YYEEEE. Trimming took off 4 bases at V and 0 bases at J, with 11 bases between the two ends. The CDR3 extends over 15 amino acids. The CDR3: CASSPYSSSYNEQFF. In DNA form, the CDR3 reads TGTGCCAGCAGCCCTTACAGTAGCTCCTACAATGAGCAGTTCTTC.

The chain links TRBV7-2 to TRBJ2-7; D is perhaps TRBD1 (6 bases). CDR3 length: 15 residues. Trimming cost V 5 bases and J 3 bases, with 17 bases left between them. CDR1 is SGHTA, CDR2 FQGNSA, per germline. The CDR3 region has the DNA TGTGCCAGCAGCCAACGTTACAGGGCGGACTACGAGCAGTACTTC. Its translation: CASSQRYRADYEQYF.

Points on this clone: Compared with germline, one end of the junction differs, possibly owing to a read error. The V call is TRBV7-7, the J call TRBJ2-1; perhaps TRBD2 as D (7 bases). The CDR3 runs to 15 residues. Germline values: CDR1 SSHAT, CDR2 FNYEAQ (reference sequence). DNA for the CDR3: TGTGCTAGCAGCTTGGGAGGGGGGCCCACCCTTGAGCAGTTCTTC. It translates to CASSLGGGPTLEQFF.

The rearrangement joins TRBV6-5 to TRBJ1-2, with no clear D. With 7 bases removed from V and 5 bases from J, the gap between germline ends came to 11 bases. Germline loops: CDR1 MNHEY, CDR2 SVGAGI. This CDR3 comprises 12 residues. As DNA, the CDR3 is TGTGCCAGCACCAGACGAGGGTATGGCTACACCTTC. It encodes CASTRRGYGYTF.

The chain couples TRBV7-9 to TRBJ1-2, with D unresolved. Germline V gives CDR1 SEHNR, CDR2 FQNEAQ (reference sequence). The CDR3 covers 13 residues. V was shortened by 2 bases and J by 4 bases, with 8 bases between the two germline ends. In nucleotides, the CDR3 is TGTGCCAGCAGCTTATTGCACAGCTATGGCTACACCTTC. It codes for CASSLLHSYGYTF.

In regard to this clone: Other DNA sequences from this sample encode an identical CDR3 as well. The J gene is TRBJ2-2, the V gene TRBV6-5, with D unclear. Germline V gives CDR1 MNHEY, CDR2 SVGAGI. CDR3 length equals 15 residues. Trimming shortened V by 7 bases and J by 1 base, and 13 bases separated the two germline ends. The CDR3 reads CASTKQPENTGELFF. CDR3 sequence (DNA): TGTGCCAGCACCAAACAGCCCGAGAACACCGGGGAGCTGTTTTTT.

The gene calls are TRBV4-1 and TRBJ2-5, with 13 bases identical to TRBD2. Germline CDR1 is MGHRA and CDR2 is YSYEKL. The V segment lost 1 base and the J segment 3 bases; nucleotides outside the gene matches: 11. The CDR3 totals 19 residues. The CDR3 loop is CASSQGLPWTSGSEETQYF. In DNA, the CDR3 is TGCGCCAGCAGCCAAGGGCTTCCGTGGACTAGCGGGAGTGAAGAGACCCAGTACTTC.

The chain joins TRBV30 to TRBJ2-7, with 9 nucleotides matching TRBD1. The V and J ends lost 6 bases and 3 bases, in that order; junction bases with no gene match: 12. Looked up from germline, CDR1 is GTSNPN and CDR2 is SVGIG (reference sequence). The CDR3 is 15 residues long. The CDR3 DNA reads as TGTGCCTGCCAAAGGATAGGGACAGGGCGCTACGAGCAGTACTTC. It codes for CACQRIGTGRYEQYF.

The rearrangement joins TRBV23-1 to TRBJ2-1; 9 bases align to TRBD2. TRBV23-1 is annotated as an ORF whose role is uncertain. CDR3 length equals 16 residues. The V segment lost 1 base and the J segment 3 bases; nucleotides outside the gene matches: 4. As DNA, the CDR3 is TGCGCCAGCAGTCAATTGAAGCGGGAGGACTACAATGAGCAGTTCTTC. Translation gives CASSQLKREDYNEQFF.

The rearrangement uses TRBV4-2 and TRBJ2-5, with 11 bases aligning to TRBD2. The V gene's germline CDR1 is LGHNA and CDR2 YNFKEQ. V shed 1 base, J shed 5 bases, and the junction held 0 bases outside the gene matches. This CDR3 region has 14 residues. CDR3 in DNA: TGTGCCAGCAGCCAAGGGACTAGCGGGGAGACCCAGTACTTC. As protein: CASSQGTSGETQYF.

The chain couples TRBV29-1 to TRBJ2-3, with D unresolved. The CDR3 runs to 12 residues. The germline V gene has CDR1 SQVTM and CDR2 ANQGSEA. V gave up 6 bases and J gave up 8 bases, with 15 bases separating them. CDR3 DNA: TGCAGCGTCAATGATGAGGCTGGTACGCAGTATTTT. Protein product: CSVNDEAGTQYF.

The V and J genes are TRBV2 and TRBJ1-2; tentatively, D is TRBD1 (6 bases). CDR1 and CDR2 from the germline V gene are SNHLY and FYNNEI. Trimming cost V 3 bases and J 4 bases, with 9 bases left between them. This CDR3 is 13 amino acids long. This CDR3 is CASSEGALYGYTF. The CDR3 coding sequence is TGTGCCAGCAGTGAGGGGGCTCTCTATGGCTACACCTTC.